Listed here is a single TCR beta chain. CDR1 is MDHEN and CDR2 is SYDVKM in the germline V gene. Between the trimmed V and J ends, which lost 7 bases and 4 bases, there was a span of 20 bases. The CDR3 has 15 amino acids. TCRdb re-called the RT-PCR reads with MiXCR, one entry per CDR3 protein. Of about 680,000 distinct CDR3 sequences in the sample, 14% were seen once. This sequence joins TRBV28 and TRBJ2-7; possibly TRBD1 for D (6 bases). This sequence originates from a female donor in good health, serving as a healthy control. Sequencing used memory CD4+ T cells from blood. CDR3 nucleotide sequence: TGTGCCAGCACTCCCGGGACACCACCTTCTTACGAGCAGTACTTC. This gives the protein CASTPGTPPSYEQYF.